The T cell receptor (beta chain) described here comes from a study of breast tumors, draining lymph nodes, adjacent tissues. Study-level results: Compared with basal-like, luminal-like tumors shared significantly more repertoire with nontumor tissue. That most tumor T cells come from lymph nodes remained unproven. Tumor TCR diversity was below lymph nodes but above nontumor tissue. Findings are consistent with lymph node origin and intratumoral expansion of most tumor T cells.

Germline loops: CDR1 LNHDA, CDR2 SQIVND (reference sequence). V lost 1 base to trimming and J lost 10 bases; unmatched junction nucleotides: 7. The CDR3 has 15 residues. Via MiXCR, TCRdb re-called the multiplex PCR reads, giving one row per CDR3 protein. Of tens of thousands of distinct CDR3 sequences in the sample, about 30% were seen once. This clonotype was recorded at least ten times. Its antigen is unidentified. The sequence was obtained from a female donor with breast cancer. Some clones in this sample may be carry-over from other donors' samples. The chain employs TRBV19 and TRBJ2-1; 10 positions agree with TRBD2. The sequenced material came from breast tumor tissue. The CDR3: CASSIGSGRGGEQFF. The CDR3 DNA sequence: TGTGCCAGTAGTATAGGCAGCGGGAGGGGAGGGGAGCAGTTCTTC.